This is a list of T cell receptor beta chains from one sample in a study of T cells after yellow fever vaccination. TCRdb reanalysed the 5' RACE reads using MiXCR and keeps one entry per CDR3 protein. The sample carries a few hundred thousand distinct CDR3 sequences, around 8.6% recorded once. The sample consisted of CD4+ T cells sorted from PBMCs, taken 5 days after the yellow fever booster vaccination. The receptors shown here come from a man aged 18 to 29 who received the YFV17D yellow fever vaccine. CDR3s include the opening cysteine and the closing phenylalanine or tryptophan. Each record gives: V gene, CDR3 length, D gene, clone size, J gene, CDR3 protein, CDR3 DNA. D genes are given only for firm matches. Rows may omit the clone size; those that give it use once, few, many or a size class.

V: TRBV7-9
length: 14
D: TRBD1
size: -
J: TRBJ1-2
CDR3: CAGNDRGRDYGYTF
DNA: TGTGCCGGAAACGACAGGGGAAGGGACTATGGCTACACCTTC

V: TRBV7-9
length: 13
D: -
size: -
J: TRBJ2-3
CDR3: CASSLTTGDTQYF
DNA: TGTGCCAGCAGCTTGACTACCGGAGATACGCAGTATTTT

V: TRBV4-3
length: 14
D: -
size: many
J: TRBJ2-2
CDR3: CASSQGQSTGELFF
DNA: TGCGCCAGCAGCCAAGGACAGTCCACCGGGGAGCTGTTTTTT

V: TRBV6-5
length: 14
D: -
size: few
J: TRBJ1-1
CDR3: CASSYGGSNTEAFF
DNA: TGTGCCAGCAGTTACGGGGGATCAAACACTGAAGCTTTCTTT

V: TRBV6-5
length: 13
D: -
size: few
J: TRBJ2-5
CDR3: CASSNPGTETQYF
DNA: TGTGCCAGCAGTAATCCGGGGACAGAGACCCAGTACTTC

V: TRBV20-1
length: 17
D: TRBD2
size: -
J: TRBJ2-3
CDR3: CSARDPSLAGIGDTQYF
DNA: TGCAGTGCTAGAGACCCAAGTCTAGCGGGGATAGGTGATACGCAGTATTTT

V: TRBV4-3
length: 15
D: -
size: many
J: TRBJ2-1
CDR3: CASMGVRGAYNEQFF
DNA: TGCGCCAGCATGGGGGTCAGGGGGGCCTACAATGAGCAGTTCTTC

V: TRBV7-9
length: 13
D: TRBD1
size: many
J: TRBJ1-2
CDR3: CASIRQGGYGYTF
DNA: TGTGCCAGCATCCGACAGGGGGGCTATGGCTACACCTTC

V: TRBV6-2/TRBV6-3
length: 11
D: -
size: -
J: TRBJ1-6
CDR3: CASTGNSPLHF
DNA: TGTGCCAGCACCGGGAATTCACCCCTCCACTTT

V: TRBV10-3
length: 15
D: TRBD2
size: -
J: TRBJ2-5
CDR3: CAISEASGGEETQYF
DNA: TGTGCCATCAGTGAGGCTAGCGGGGGGGAAGAGACCCAGTACTTC

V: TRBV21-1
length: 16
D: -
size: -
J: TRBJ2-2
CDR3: CASSKSNRGVTGELFF
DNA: TGTGCCAGCAGCAAATCGAACAGGGGCGTCACCGGGGAGCTGTTTTTT

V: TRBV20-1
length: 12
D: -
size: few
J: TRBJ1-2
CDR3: CSASSPNYGYTF
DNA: TGCAGTGCTAGCTCTCCCAACTATGGCTACACCTTC

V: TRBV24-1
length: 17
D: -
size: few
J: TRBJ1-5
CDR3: CATSDSVGVPINQPQHF
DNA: TGTGCCACCAGTGATTCCGTGGGGGTTCCCATCAATCAGCCCCAGCATTTT

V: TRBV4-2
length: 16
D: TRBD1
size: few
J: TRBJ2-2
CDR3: CASSGAGQGNTGELFF
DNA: TGTGCCAGCAGCGGCGCCGGACAGGGGAACACCGGGGAGCTGTTTTTT

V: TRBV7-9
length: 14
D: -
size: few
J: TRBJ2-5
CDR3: CASSLGKGTETQYF
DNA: TGTGCCAGCAGCTTAGGCAAGGGGACGGAGACCCAGTACTTC

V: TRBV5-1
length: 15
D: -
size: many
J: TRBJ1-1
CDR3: CASSLDGPPITEAFF
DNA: TGCGCCAGCAGCTTGGATGGGCCGCCCATCACTGAAGCTTTCTTT

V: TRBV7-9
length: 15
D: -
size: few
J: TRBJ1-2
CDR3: CASSSTPGGTAGYTF
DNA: TGTGCCAGCAGCTCGACCCCGGGGGGTACGGCAGGCTACACCTTC

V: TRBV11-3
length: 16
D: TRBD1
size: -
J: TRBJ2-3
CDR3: CASSPGDRVSEDTQYF
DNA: TGTGCCAGCAGCCCAGGGGACAGGGTTTCTGAAGATACGCAGTATTTT

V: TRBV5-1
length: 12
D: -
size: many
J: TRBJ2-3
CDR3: CASSAGQNTQYF
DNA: TGCGCCAGCAGCGCGGGACAGAATACGCAGTATTTT

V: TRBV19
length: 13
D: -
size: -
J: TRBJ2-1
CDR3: CASSTGFGDEQFF
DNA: TGTGCCAGTAGTACAGGGTTTGGAGATGAGCAGTTCTTC

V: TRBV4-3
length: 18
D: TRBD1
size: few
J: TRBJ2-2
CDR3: CASSQEGGGPPRGGELFF
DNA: TGCGCCAGCAGCCAAGAAGGGGGCGGTCCCCCGAGAGGCGGGGAGCTGTTTTTT

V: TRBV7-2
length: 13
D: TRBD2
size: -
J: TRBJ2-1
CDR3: CASRRGGGDEQFF
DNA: TGTGCCAGCAGGCGGGGGGGTGGCGATGAGCAGTTCTTC

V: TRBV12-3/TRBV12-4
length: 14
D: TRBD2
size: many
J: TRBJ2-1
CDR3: CASSPGGPYNEQFF
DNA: TGTGCCAGCAGTCCGGGGGGACCGTACAATGAGCAGTTCTTC

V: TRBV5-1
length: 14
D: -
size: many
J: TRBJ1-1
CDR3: CASSLAGTNTEAFF
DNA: TGCGCCAGCAGCTTGGCAGGGACGAACACTGAAGCTTTCTTT

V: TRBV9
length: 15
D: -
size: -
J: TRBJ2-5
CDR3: CASSVAPNRVETQYF
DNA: TGTGCCAGCAGCGTAGCTCCGAATCGAGTGGAGACCCAGTACTTC